This T cell receptor beta chain was captured in a study of blood T cells in healthy people across ages. The CDR3 length is 13 residues. The germline gives CDR1 MNHEY, CDR2 SVGEGT. Unmatched junction bases numbered 7, after V lost 11 bases and J lost 2 bases. Donors ranged from about 6 to 90 years old and were healthy Caucasians in Russia. Primers used in a second PCR of about 7 to 12 cycles were a sample-barcoded 5' primer and a J-beta primer mix. TCRdb fed the 5' RACE reads into MiXCR, producing one record per CDR3 protein. The sample shows approximately 790,000 distinct CDR3 sequences, 62% of them seen only once. In its sample, this clonotype was seen many times.

V gene TRBV6-2 or TRBV6-3 combines with J gene TRBJ2-3; 7 nucleotides line up with TRBD2. Source material: blood. The TCR sequence derives from a man aged 25 to 40 in good health. The CDR3 sequence: CAGGLRDTDTQYF. In DNA form, the CDR3 reads TGTGCCGGGGGACTACGAGACACAGATACGCAGTATTTT.